These 4 T cell receptor beta chains were sequenced from one sample in a study of blood T cell repertoires in COVID-19. Assay used: immunoSEQ multiplex PCR; TCRdb lists only in-frame clones, some missing. The sample has 120,000 to 150,000 clones; 65% to 90% are singletons. Sequencing was done on a sample of peripheral blood. All receptors come from a man between 45 and 60 years old with acute or convalescent COVID-19.

CDR3 sequence (DNA): TGTGCCAGTAGTCGTCCAGACCAAGAGACCCAGTACTTC. Protein product: CASSRPDQETQYF. V is TRBV19 and J is TRBJ2-5; D is unresolved. The CDR3 extends over 13 amino acids. CDR1 and CDR2 (germline): LNHDA, SQIVND (reference sequence). Trimming shortened V by 5 bases and J by 0 bases, and 7 bases separated the two germline ends.

The chain couples TRBV28 to TRBJ2-7; 15 bases align to TRBD2. The CDR3 spans 14 residues. V lost 8 bases to trimming and J lost 5 bases; unmatched junction nucleotides: 4. Germline-derived CDR1 and CDR2 are MDHEN and SYDVKM. CDR3 bases: TGTGCCAGCCGGACTAGCGGGAGGGCCGACGAGCAGTACTTC. The encoded protein is CASRTSGRADEQYF.

The V and J genes are TRBV18 and TRBJ1-1; weak D call: TRBD1 (6 bases). Germline lookup yields CDR1 KGHSH and CDR2 LQKENI. Between the trimmed V and J ends, which lost 5 bases and 3 bases, there was a span of 10 bases. This CDR3 contains 13 residues. Here the CDR3 reads CASSSTGDTEAFF. CDR3 sequence (DNA): TGTGCCAGCTCATCGACAGGAGACACTGAAGCTTTCTTT.

V and J are TRBV28 and TRBJ1-2, with D possibly being TRBD1 (5 bases). V was cut by 0 bases and J by 2 bases, with 10 bases left in between. The CDR3 covers 15 residues. CDR1 is MDHEN, CDR2 SYDVKM, per germline. The CDR3 loop is CASSLWTRTNYGYTF. The DNA for the CDR3 is TGTGCCAGCAGTTTATGGACAAGGACAAACTATGGCTACACCTTC.